This T cell receptor (beta chain) is drawn from a study of shared clonotypes between healthy human individuals. Broader study findings: Only blood was sampled, and tissue TCR repertoires likely differ from blood ones. Non-shared clonotypes displayed generation probabilities falling below those of clonotypes present in all four donors.

A note on this clone: Its antigen is not identified.

Only in-frame clones appear in the TCRdb table, and some are missing; sequencing was by immunoSEQ multiplex PCR. The data contain 600,000 to 750,000 clones, about 78% of them singletons. This CDR3 is 14 amino acids long. V gave up 5 bases and J gave up 8 bases; unmatched junction bases: 6. CDR1 and CDR2 (germline): MDHEN, SYDVKM. Within Nashville, Tennessee resided all donors, each a Caucasian adult. Splitting of CD4+ cells produced CD45RA+ naive and CD45RA-negative memory subsets. Material for sequencing was memory CD4+ T cells sorted from blood. As to subset: CD45RA-negative fraction. The chain recombines TRBV28 with TRBJ1-4; 9 bases are shared with TRBD1. The receptor was derived from a young woman in good health. The CDR3: CASSGQGTGEKLFF. In DNA, the CDR3 is TGTGCCAGCAGTGGACAGGGGACGGGGGAAAAACTGTTTTTT.